This T cell receptor beta chain is from a study of cytomegalovirus exposure and HLA in healthy donors. Study summary: Later analysis reported that the approximately 120 validation repertoires shared the platform of the roughly 680 first-cohort repertoires.

Clones were read by immunoSEQ multiplex PCR, and TCRdb kept only the in-frame ones, dropping some. The sample has 150,000 to 200,000 clones, 85% seen once. The germline V gene encodes CDR1 SQVTM and CDR2 ANQGSEA. Trimming stripped 3 bases from V and 4 bases from J, with 13 bases between. CDR3 length equals 14 residues. Whole-study findings and limits: For cytomegalovirus status, the classifier reportedly gave diagnoses with high specificity and sensitivity.

About this clone itself: Its specificity is not known.

The TCR originated in a man aged 18 to 29 in good health and CMV-seropositive. The sample consisted of PBMCs. The chain joins TRBV29-1 to TRBJ1-3; D might be TRBD1 (6 bases). DNA for the CDR3: TGCAGCGTTGATCTCAGGGGCACAGGAAACACCATATATTTT. Translated, it gives CSVDLRGTGNTIYF.